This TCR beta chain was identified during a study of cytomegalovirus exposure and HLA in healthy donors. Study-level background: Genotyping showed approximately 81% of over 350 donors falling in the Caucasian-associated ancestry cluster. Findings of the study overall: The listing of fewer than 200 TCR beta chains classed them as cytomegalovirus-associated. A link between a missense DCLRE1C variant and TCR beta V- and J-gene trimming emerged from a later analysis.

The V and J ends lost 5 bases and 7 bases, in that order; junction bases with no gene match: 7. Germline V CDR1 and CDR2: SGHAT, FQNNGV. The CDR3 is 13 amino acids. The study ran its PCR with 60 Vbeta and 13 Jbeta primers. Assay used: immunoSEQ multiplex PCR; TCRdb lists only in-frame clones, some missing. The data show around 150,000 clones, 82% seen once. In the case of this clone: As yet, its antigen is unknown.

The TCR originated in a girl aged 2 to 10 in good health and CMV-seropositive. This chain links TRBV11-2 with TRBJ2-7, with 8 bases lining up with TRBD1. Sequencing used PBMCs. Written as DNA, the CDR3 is TGTGCCAGCAGCGACAGGGGCTCGTGGGAGCAGTACTTC. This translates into CASSDRGSWEQYF.